The table lists the clone carrying this TCR beta chain with many counts. Its specificity is unknown. Here immunoSEQ multiplex PCR was the method, and the copy in TCRdb shows in-frame clones only, minus some. The specimen has 41,000 or so clones, none found just once. These data originate in a study of T cells after posttransplantation cyclophosphamide. General study results and limits: TRB clonality was highly associated with recipient CMV seropositivity and reactivation.

Germline values: CDR1 LNHDA, CDR2 SQIVND (reference sequence). Trimming removed 6 bases from V and 0 bases from J, with 15 bases in between. The CDR3 totals 15 residues. The clonotype comes from a man aged 30 to 39 in good health and a related stem cell transplant donor. J is TRBJ2-7 and V is TRBV19; D might be TRBD1 (6 bases). The sample comprised PBMCs. The CDR3 DNA reads as TGTGCCAGTAGCCTACGCAGGGGTTACTCCTACGAGCAGTACTTC. Translating it yields CASSLRRGYSYEQYF.